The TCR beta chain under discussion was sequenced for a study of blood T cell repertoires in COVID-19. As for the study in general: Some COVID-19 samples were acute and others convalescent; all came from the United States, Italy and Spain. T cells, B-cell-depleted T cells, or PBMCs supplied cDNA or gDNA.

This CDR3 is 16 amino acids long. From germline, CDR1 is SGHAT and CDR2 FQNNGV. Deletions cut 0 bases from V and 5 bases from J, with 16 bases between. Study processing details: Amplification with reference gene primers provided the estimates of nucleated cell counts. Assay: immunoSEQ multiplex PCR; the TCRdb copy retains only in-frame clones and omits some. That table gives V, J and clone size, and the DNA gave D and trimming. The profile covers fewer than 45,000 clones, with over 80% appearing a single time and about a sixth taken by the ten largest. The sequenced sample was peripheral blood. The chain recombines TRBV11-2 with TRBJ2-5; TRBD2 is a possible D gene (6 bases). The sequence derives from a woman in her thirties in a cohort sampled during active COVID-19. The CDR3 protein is CASSLDWVGTGETQYF. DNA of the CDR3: TGTGCCAGCAGCTTAGATTGGGTAGGGACTGGGGAGACCCAGTACTTC.